These 28 T cell receptor beta chains came from one sample sequenced in a study of spatial heterogeneity in lung cancer. Time point of the sample: sample taken at primary tumor resection. Extraction of whole RNA from tumor, nontumor lung or frozen PBMC preceded unsorted sequencing. TCRdb reprocessed the 5' RACE reads via MiXCR and lists one record per CDR3 protein. Counted here are about 13,000 distinct CDR3 sequences, over 9% occurring once; the ten biggest clones make up 25% to 30%. Here the sequenced sample was PBMCs, taken at surgery. The receptors were gathered from a male donor with early-stage non-small cell lung cancer.

This clonotype was seen at least ten times. This chain uses TRBV20-1 with TRBJ1-6; D gene unclear. V was trimmed by 0 bases and J by 1 base, leaving 13 bases between them. CDR1 is DFQATT, CDR2 SNEGSKA, per germline (reference sequence). This CDR3 is 17 amino acids long. The CDR3 reads CSARDVKMVSYNSPLHF. CDR3 bases: TGCAGTGCTAGAGATGTAAAGATGGTTTCCTATAATTCACCCCTCCACTTT.

In this sample, this clonotype turned up many times. The chain couples TRBV6-1 to TRBJ1-2; 8 bases are shared with TRBD1. The CDR3 has 13 amino acids. Germline V gene data show CDR1 as MNHNS and CDR2 as SASEGT. V lost 4 bases to trimming and J lost 3 bases; unmatched junction nucleotides: 1. This CDR3 reads CASSATGDYGYTF. The DNA for the CDR3 is TGTGCCAGCAGTGCGACAGGGGACTATGGCTACACCTTC.

This clonotype was observed at least ten times. This chain connects TRBV2 to TRBJ2-1, with a weak D call TRBD1 (6 bases). Germline values: CDR1 SNHLY, CDR2 FYNNEI. The V end lost 4 bases, the J end lost 6 bases, and 16 bases lay between the germline ends. The CDR3 covers 15 residues. The DNA of the CDR3 is TGTGCCAGCAGTGGGCCAGGGGCCAGCGGCAATGAGCAGTTCTTC. Translation gives CASSGPGASGNEQFF.

In this sample, this clonotype is medium-sized. The chain carries TRBV6-1 and TRBJ1-1; 11 positions match TRBD1. V dropped 6 bases and J dropped 5; count of bases not matched to a gene: 2. The CDR3 runs 13 residues. Germline CDR1 MNHNS, CDR2 SASEGT. DNA of the CDR3: TGTGCCAGCAGCGGGGACAGGGGGACTGAAGCTTTCTTT. It is translated as CASSGDRGTEAFF.

Many counts were recorded for this clonotype. In DNA form, the CDR3 reads TGTGCCAGCAGTAATCCGGGACAGGGATACACCGGGGAGCTGTTTTTT. It codes for CASSNPGQGYTGELFF. This rearrangement joins TRBV12-3 or TRBV12-4 to TRBJ2-2, with TRBD1 matching 9 bases. Losses at the gene ends were 5 bases for V and 3 bases for J; bases not matched to a gene: 7. CDR3 size: 16 residues.

Many counts were recorded for this clonotype. This chain uses TRBV2 with TRBJ2-5; D possibly corresponds to TRBD2 (6 bases). Trimming shortened V by 6 bases and J by 2 bases, and 13 bases separated the two germline ends. The CDR3 runs to 14 residues. From germline, CDR1 is SNHLY and CDR2 FYNNEI. The CDR3 protein is CASRDRSGQETQYF. The CDR3 DNA is TGTGCCAGCAGGGATCGTAGCGGTCAAGAGACCCAGTACTTC.

The chain joins TRBV28 to TRBJ1-1; D uncertain. V lost 4 bases, J lost 7 bases, and 16 bases lay in between. CDR3 size: 14 residues. Germline CDR1 and CDR2: MDHEN and SYDVKM. The CDR3 region has the DNA TGTGCCAGCAGTTCAGTACCGCCGCGGGATGAAGCTTTCTTT. Protein sequence: CASSSVPPRDEAFF.

There are a few counts of this clonotype. A read error may produce the germline difference seen at one junction end. The rearrangement uses TRBV7-3 and TRBJ2-1; TRBD1 matches 10 bases. Germline-derived CDR1 and CDR2 are SGHTA and FQGTGA. This CDR3 is 14 amino acids long. In nucleotides, the CDR3 is TGTTCCAGCAGCTCCGGACAGGGGGTAAATGAGCAGTTCTTC. This encodes CSSSSGQGVNEQFF.

CDR3 sequence reads: CASSLALVYGYTF. The CDR3 DNA sequence: TGTGCCAGCAGTCTGGCACTCGTTTATGGCTACACCTTC. V is TRBV28 and J is TRBJ1-2; D is uncertain. This CDR3 spans 13 amino acids. V was cut by 5 bases and J by 5 bases, with 12 bases left in between. The germline CDR1 and CDR2 sequences are MDHEN and SYDVKM.

Many counts were recorded for this clonotype. The J gene is TRBJ2-7, the V gene TRBV5-6; D might be TRBD2 (5 bases). CDR3 length equals 15 residues. Germline CDR1 SGHDT, CDR2 YYEEEE. V shed 4 bases and J shed 4 bases, with 18 bases lying between them. The CDR3 loop reads CASSATDGVLYEQYF. For the CDR3, the DNA is TGTGCCAGCAGCGCAACCGACGGGGTACTTTACGAGCAGTACTTC. Using reference TRBV5-6 and TRBJ2-7 for the parts outside the CDR3, the full variable domain is DAGVTQSPTHLIKTRGQQVTLRCSPKSGHDTVSWYQQALGQGPQFIFQYYEEEERQRGNFPDRFSGHQFPNYSSELNVNALLLGDSALYLCASSATDGVLYEQYFGPGTRLTVT.

This clonotype occurred many times. This chain uses TRBV6-2 or TRBV6-3 with TRBJ2-1; a possible D gene is TRBD1 (5 bases). CDR3 length: 15 amino acids. Trimming took off 4 bases at V and 6 bases at J, with 16 bases between the two ends. The germline gives CDR1 MNHEY, CDR2 SVGEGT. CDR3 sequence: CASSSRQTRFNEQFF. In nucleotides, the CDR3 is TGTGCCAGCAGTTCAAGACAGACCCGATTCAATGAGCAGTTCTTC.

This clonotype was found many times. This chain links TRBV28 with TRBJ2-2; D is possibly TRBD2 (6 bases). The CDR3 runs to 14 residues. Trimming shortened V by 5 bases and J by 2 bases, and 9 bases separated the two germline ends. Per the germline V gene, CDR1 is MDHEN and CDR2 is SYDVKM. The CDR3 DNA is TGTGCCAGCAGTGGCGGGACCAACACCGGGGAGCTGTTTTTT. It encodes CASSGGTNTGELFF.

In this sample, this clonotype turned up many times. CDR3 loop: CASSLSGGSGNTIYF. DNA of the CDR3: TGCGCCAGCAGCTTGTCTGGGGGCTCCGGAAACACCATATATTTT. The chain uses TRBV5-1 and TRBJ1-3; a weak D match, TRBD1 (6 bases). Germline V CDR1 and CDR2: SGHRS, YFSETQ. V lost 1 base, J lost 4 bases, and 12 bases lay in between. The CDR3 runs 15 residues.

In its sample, this clonotype was seen many times. This chain uses TRBV7-9 with TRBJ2-7; 7 bases map to TRBD2. The CDR3 spans 14 residues. Trimming at V came to 1 base and at J to 4 bases, leaving 4 bases not matched to a gene. CDR1 and CDR2 from the germline V gene are SEHNR and FQNEAQ (reference sequence). The CDR3 loop is CASSLGGSYYEQYF. In DNA form, the CDR3 reads TGTGCCAGCAGCTTAGGCGGGAGTTATTACGAGCAGTACTTC. Full variable domain (remainder filled in from reference TRBV7-9 and TRBJ2-7): DTGVSQNPRHKITKRGQNVTFRCDPISEHNRLYWYRQTLGQGPEFLTYFQNEAQLEKSRLLSDRFSAERPKGSFSTLEIQRTEQGDSAMYLCASSLGGSYYEQYFGPGTRLTVT.

This chain links TRBV5-3 with TRBJ2-2; D is undetermined. TRBV5-3 is placed among ORFs of uncertain function. Trimming left V 0 bases short and J 0 bases short, with 12 bases between. There are 17 residues in the CDR3. The CDR3 spells CARSLVVRQSNTGELFF. CDR3 in DNA: TGTGCCAGAAGCTTGGTTGTAAGACAATCGAACACCGGGGAGCTGTTTTTT.

This clonotype is medium-sized within its sample. V is TRBV7-8 and J is TRBJ2-7, with 8 nucleotides matching TRBD2. The CDR3 is made up of 14 amino acids. From germline, CDR1 is SGHVS and CDR2 FQNEAQ. V dropped 1 base and J dropped 5; count of bases not matched to a gene: 4. In DNA, the CDR3 is TGTGCCAGCAGCTTAGTAGCGGGGCTAGACGAGCAGTACTTC. Residues: CASSLVAGLDEQYF. The whole variable domain, remainder taken from reference TRBV7-8 and TRBJ2-7, is GAGVSQSPRYKVAKRGQDVALRCDPISGHVSLFWYQQALGQGPEFLTYFQNEAQLDKSGLPSDRFFAERPEGSVSTLKIQRTQQEDSAVYLCASSLVAGLDEQYFGPGTRLTVT.

This clonotype was seen many times. The rearrangement joins TRBV7-9 to TRBJ2-3, with 10 bases lining up with TRBD1. The CDR3 has 13 amino acids. Germline V gene lookup returns CDR1 SEHNR and CDR2 FQNEAQ (reference sequence). After removal of 3 bases from V and 14 bases from J, the junction contained 8 bases not matched to a gene. CDR3 nucleotides: TGTGCCAGCAGCTTGGCGACAGGGGGCGGATGGTATTTT. Its translation: CASSLATGGGWYF.

This clonotype was seen at least ten times. V and J are TRBV7-9 and TRBJ2-7; D may match TRBD1 or TRBD2 (5 bases each). The V end lost 4 bases, the J end lost 2 bases, and 15 bases lay between the germline ends. Germline V gene sequence: CDR1 SEHNR, CDR2 FQNEAQ (reference sequence). This CDR3 spans 15 amino acids. CDR3 loop: CASSSRDVGAYEQYF. DNA of the CDR3: TGTGCCAGCAGCTCCCGGGACGTCGGTGCCTACGAGCAGTACTTC.

This clonotype was detected many times. The chain carries TRBV12-3 or TRBV12-4 and TRBJ2-5, with D perhaps TRBD1 (6 bases). The CDR3 consists of 13 residues. V was cut by 6 bases and J by 7 bases, with 15 bases left in between. CDR3 coding DNA: TGTGCCAGCAGGTCAGCAGGGGAGACGACCCAGTACTTC. This encodes CASRSAGETTQYF.

This clonotype was found many times. CDR3 nucleotides: TGTGCCACCAGTGATTTGAGGTCTAGCGGGCTCAATGAGCAGTTCTTC. It is translated as CATSDLRSSGLNEQFF. The chain combines TRBV24-1 with TRBJ2-1; 8 bases agree with TRBD2. Germline V gene sequence: CDR1 KGHDR, CDR2 SFDVKD. CDR3 length: 16 residues. The trim removed 0 bases at V and 6 bases at J, leaving 6 bases unmatched.

Relative to its sample, this clonotype is medium-sized (0.01 to 0.1%). This chain links TRBV2 with TRBJ1-5; D gene unclear. Between the trimmed V and J ends, which lost 5 bases and 2 bases, there was a span of 13 bases. The CDR3 runs to 15 residues. Germline CDR1 reads SNHLY; CDR2 reads FYNNEI. The CDR3 reads CASSSTREGNQPQHF. The CDR3 DNA sequence: TGTGCCAGCAGTTCGACACGCGAGGGCAATCAGCCCCAGCATTTT.

This clonotype was detected many times. The chain couples TRBV27 to TRBJ2-1; 10 bases line up with TRBD2. Germline V CDR1 and CDR2: MNHEY, SMNVEV (reference sequence). Trimming took 3 bases from V and 12 from J; bases not matched to a gene: 8. The length of the CDR3 is 14 residues. The DNA of the CDR3 is TGTGCCAGCAGTTTGGCTAGCGGGGGCCGGGGGCAGTTCTTC. As protein: CASSLASGGRGQFF.

The rearrangement uses TRBV6-1 and TRBJ1-4, with TRBD1 matching 9 bases. CDR1 MNHNS and CDR2 SASEGT come from the germline V gene. The ends lost 5 bases at V and 10 bases at J; junction bases unmatched: 8. This CDR3 is 14 amino acids long. CDR3: CASSSGTGLGKLFF. For the CDR3, the DNA is TGTGCCAGCAGTTCCGGGACAGGGCTTGGAAAACTGTTTTTT.

This clonotype was recorded many times. Sequence at one end of the junction differs from germline and may be a read error. The rearrangement joins TRBV28 to TRBJ1-1, with 8 bases identical to TRBD1. The CDR3 totals 14 residues. Germline V gives CDR1 MDHEN, CDR2 SYDVKM. CDR3 sequence: CASKAGGLNTEAFF. In DNA, the CDR3 is TGTGCCAGCAAAGCAGGGGGCTTGAATACTGAAGCTTTCTTT.

This clonotype came up many times. The CDR3 DNA reads TGTGCCAGCAGTTATGGGACGGCAACTAATGAAAAACTGTTTTTT. It yields the protein CASSYGTATNEKLFF. The rearrangement joins TRBV16 to TRBJ1-4; possible D gene TRBD1, 5 bases. V was trimmed by 6 bases and J by 0 bases, leaving 11 bases between them. Germline CDR1 is KGHSY and CDR2 is FQNENV. This CDR3 is 15 amino acids long. The full variable domain, its missing parts supplied by reference TRBV16 and TRBJ1-4, is GEEVAQTPKHLVRGEGQKAKLYCAPIKGHSYVFWYQQVLKNEFKFLISFQNENVFDETGMPKERFSAKCLPNSPCSLEIQATKLEDSAVYFCASSYGTATNEKLFFGSGTQLSVL.

This clonotype was detected ten times or more. The chain carries TRBV28 and TRBJ2-3, with D perhaps given as TRBD1 or TRBD2 (5 bases each). V lost 6 bases, J lost 5 bases, and 9 bases lay in between. The CDR3 sequence is 12 residues long. Looked up from germline, CDR1 is MDHEN and CDR2 is SYDVKM. The CDR3 sequence: CASRGTKDTQYF. The CDR3 coding sequence is TGTGCCAGCAGGGGGACGAAAGATACGCAGTATTTT.

This clonotype was observed many times. The V call is TRBV18, the J call TRBJ1-5; D gene uncertain. Per germline, CDR1 KGHSH and CDR2 LQKENI. The CDR3 length is 15 residues. V lost 0 bases, J lost 1 base, and 7 bases lay in between. The CDR3 nucleotides are TGTGCCAGCTCACCACCCACAGCGAGCAATCAGCCCCAGCATTTT. It yields the protein CASSPPTASNQPQHF.

This clonotype was counted ten times or more. J is TRBJ2-5 and V is TRBV29-1; a possible D gene is TRBD1 (6 bases). The CDR3 covers 14 residues. Trimming shortened V by 3 bases and J by 2 bases, and 13 bases separated the two germline ends. Germline CDR1 is SQVTM and CDR2 is ANQGSEA. The CDR3 is CSVDGPTGQETQYF. CDR3 bases: TGCAGCGTTGACGGCCCGACAGGACAAGAGACCCAGTACTTC.